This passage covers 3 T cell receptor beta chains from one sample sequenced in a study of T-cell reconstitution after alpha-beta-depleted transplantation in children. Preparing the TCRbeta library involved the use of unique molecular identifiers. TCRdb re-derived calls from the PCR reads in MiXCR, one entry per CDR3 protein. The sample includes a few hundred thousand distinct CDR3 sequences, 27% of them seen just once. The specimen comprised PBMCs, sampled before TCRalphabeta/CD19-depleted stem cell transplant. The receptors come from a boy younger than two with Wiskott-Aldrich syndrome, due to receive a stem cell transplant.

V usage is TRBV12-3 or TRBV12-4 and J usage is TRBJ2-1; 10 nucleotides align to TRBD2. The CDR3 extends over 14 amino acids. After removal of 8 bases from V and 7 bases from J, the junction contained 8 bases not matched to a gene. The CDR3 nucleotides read TGTGCCAGCTTGGGTAGCGGGAGGAGAAATGAGCAGTTCTTC. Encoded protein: CASLGSGRRNEQFF.

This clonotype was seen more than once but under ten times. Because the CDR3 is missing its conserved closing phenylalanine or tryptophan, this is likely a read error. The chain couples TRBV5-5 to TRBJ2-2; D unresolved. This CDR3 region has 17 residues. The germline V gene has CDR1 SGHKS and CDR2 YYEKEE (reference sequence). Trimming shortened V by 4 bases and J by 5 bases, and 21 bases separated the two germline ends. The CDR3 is CASSVYICLSCTGELFV. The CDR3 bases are TGTGCCAGCAGCGTGTATATCTGCCTGTCGTGTACCGGGGAGCTGTTTGTT.

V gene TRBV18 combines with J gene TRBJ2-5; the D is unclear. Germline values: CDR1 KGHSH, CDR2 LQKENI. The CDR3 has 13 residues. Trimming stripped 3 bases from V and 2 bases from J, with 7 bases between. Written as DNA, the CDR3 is TGTGCCAGCTCACCTGTCAGGCAAGAGACCCAGTACTTC. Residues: CASSPVRQETQYF.